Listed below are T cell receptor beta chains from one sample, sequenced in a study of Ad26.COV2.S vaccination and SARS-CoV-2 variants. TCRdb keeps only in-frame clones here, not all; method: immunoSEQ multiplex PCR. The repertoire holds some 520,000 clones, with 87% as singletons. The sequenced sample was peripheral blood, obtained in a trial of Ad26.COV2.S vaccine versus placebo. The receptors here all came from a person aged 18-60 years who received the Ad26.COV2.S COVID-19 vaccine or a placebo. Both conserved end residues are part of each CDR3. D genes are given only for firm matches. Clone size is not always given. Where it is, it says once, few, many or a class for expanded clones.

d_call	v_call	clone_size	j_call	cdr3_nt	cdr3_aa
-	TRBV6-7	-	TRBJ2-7	TGTGCCAGCTTGAGGGGCTGGGACGAGCAGTACTTC	CASLRGWDEQYF
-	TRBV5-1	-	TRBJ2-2	TGCGCCAGCAGCGAAACAGGGAAGAGATCCGGGGAGCTGTTTTTT	CASSETGKRSGELFF
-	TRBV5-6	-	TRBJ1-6	TGTGCCAGCAGCTTTAAGGGTCCCGGGAACGATTCACCCCTCCACTTT	CASSFKGPGNDSPLHF
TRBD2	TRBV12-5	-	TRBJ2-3	TGTGCTAGTGGTTTCACACTAGCGGGAGAAACAGATACGCAGTATTTT	CASGFTLAGETDTQYF
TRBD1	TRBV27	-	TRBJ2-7	TGTGCCAGCAGTTTATCCCTCGGACAGGGTTTGGCGTACTTC	CASSLSLGQGLAYF
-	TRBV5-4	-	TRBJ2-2	TGTGCCAGCAGCTTAACACCGAACACCGGGGAGCTGTTTTTT	CASSLTPNTGELFF
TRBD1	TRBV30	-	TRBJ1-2	TGTGCCTGGAGTCATGGGGCAGGGGGCGATTTTAACTATGGCTACACCTTC	CAWSHGAGGDFNYGYTF
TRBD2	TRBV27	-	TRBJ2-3	TGTGCCAGCAGTCTTCTAGCGGGGGGACCAGATACGCAGTATTTT	CASSLLAGGPDTQYF
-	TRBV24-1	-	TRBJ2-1	TGTGCCACCAGTGATCTCCGGGGGGCCCTTAGTCGTAATGAGCAGTTCTTC	CATSDLRGALSRNEQFF
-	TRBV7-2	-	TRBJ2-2	TGTGCCAGCAGCTTATTCCGAACCGGGGAGCTGTTTTTT	CASSLFRTGELFF
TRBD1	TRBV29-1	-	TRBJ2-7	TGCAGCGCCGCAGGGGGAGCTTACGAGCAGTACTTC	CSAAGGAYEQYF
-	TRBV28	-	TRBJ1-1	TGTGCCAGCAGTGCAGGGAGGAGCACTGAAGCTTTCTTT	CASSAGRSTEAFF
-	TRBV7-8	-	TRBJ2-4	TGTGCCAGCAGCCCGAGACAGATTCCGGGACTTAAGCAGTACTTC	CASSPRQIPGLKQYF
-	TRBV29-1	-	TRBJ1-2	TGCAGCAGCGGGGTTCAGGATGGCTACACCTTC	CSSGVQDGYTF
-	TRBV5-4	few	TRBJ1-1	TGTGCCAGCAGCTTGGAGTTGGACACTGAAGCTTTCTTT	CASSLELDTEAFF
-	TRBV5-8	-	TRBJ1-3	TGTGCCAGCAGCTCAGATGGAGGGGCTGGAAACACCATATATTTT	CASSSDGGAGNTIYF
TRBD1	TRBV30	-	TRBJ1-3	TGTGCCAGTCAGGGGGGGGGCGACCTCTCTGGAAACACCATATATTTT	CASQGGGDLSGNTIYF
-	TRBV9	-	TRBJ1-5	TGTGCCAGCAGCGGGGACATCAATCAGCCCCAGCATTTT	CASSGDINQPQHF
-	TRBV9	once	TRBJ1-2	TGTGCCAGCAGCGTAGAGGGACGGTATGGCTACACCTTC	CASSVEGRYGYTF
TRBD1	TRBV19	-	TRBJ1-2	TGTGCCAGTAGTATCGGACAGGGGGCGGCGGGCTACACCTTC	CASSIGQGAAGYTF
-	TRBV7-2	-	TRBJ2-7	TGTGCCAGCAGCTTAGCCCCAGGGGCCTACGAGCAGTACTTC	CASSLAPGAYEQYF
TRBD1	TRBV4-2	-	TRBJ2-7	TGTGCCAGCAGCCAAGAGGGGACAGGACAATCCTACGAGCAGTACTTC	CASSQEGTGQSYEQYF
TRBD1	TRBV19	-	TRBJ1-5	TGTGCCAGTAGTGGGACAGGGAGTAATCAGCCCCAGCATTTT	CASSGTGSNQPQHF
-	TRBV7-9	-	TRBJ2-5	TGTGCCAGCAGTTTAAGGGGAGGAGAACAAGAGACCCAGTACTTC	CASSLRGGEQETQYF
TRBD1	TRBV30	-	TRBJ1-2	TGTGCCTGGAGTCGACAGGGAGGGGATGGCTACACCTTC	CAWSRQGGDGYTF
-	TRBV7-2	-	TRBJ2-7	TGTGCCAGCAGCTTTGCCCCGGGGGAGCAGTACTTC	CASSFAPGEQYF
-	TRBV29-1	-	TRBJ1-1	TGCAGCACCCAAAGCTCGAACACTGAAGCTTTCTTT	CSTQSSNTEAFF
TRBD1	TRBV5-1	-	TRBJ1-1	TGCGCCAGCAGCCCACAACCGGGACAGGGGGCACTGAACACTGAAGCTTTCTTT	CASSPQPGQGALNTEAFF
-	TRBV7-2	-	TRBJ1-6	TGTGCCAGCAGCTTAGACAGTAAATATTCACCCCTCCACTTT	CASSLDSKYSPLHF
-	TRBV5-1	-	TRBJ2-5	TGCGCCAGCAGGGCGATACAGGGTGGAGAGACCCAGTACTTC	CASRAIQGGETQYF
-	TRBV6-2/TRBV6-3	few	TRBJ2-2	TGTGCCAGCAGTTACACCGGGCCGGGTAGCGTAAACACCGGGGAGCTGTTTTTT	CASSYTGPGSVNTGELFF
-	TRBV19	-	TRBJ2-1	TGTGCCAGTAGTTGGGTGGTTTTGGCGGACAATGAGCAGTTCTTC	CASSWVVLADNEQFF
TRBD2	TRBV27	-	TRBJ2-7	TGTGCCAGCAAGACGTGGACTAGCAACCGCGAGCAGTACTTC	CASKTWTSNREQYF
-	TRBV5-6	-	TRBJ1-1	TGTGCCAGCAGCTTGGCGTTCGGGGAATGGGTTAGCAACACTGAAGCTTTCTTT	CASSLAFGEWVSNTEAFF
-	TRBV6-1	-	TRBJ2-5	TGTGCCAGCAGTGAAGGAGGACTACCGCAGGAGACCCAGTACTTC	CASSEGGLPQETQYF
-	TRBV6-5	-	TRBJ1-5	TGTGCCAGCAGGCAGTCCAATCAGCCCCAGCATTTT	CASRQSNQPQHF
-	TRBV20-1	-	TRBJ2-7	TGCAGTGCTCCAGAAGGACTAGAGCAGTACTTC	CSAPEGLEQYF
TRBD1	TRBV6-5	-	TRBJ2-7	TGTGCCAGCAGGGGGACAGGGACCTTATACGAGCAGTACTTC	CASRGTGTLYEQYF
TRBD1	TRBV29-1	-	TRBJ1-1	TGCAGCGCCAGGGGGGTGTCCACTGAAGCTTTCTTT	CSARGVSTEAFF
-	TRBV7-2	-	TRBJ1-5	TGTGCCAGCAGCCCACCGGGACCTAGCAATCAGCCCCAGCATTTT	CASSPPGPSNQPQHF
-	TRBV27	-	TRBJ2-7	TGTGCCAGCAGTTTATTGAAGGGGCGAGGGAGCTCCTACGAGCAGTACTTC	CASSLLKGRGSSYEQYF